This passage covers 22 T cell receptor beta chains from one sample sequenced in a study of cytomegalovirus exposure and HLA in healthy donors. Researchers ran the PCR with 60 Vbeta and 13 Jbeta primers. Libraries were prepared by immunoSEQ multiplex PCR; TCRdb keeps only in-frame clonotypes and omits some of them. This sample has around 55,000 clones, with 60% to 80% found just once. Source material: PBMCs. The receptors stem from a female donor in good health and CMV-seronegative.

The sample holds a few counts of this clone. A read error may produce the germline difference seen at one junction end. Other nucleotide sequences from this sample produce the same CDR3. CDR3 loop: CASSLGGSGNSPLHF. Here the CDR3 DNA reads TGTGCCAGCAGTTTGGGGGGGTCCGGTAATTCCCCCCTCCACTTT. The V call is TRBV27, the J call TRBJ1-6; tentatively, D is TRBD1 (5 bases). Germline CDR1 reads MNHEY; CDR2 reads SMNVEV (reference sequence). This CDR3 spans 15 amino acids.

This sequence joins TRBV28 and TRBJ2-5, with a weak D call TRBD2 (6 bases). The length of the CDR3 is 15 residues. V shed 5 bases and J shed 0 bases, with 13 bases lying between them. The germline V gene encodes CDR1 MDHEN and CDR2 SYDVKM. CDR3 nucleotide sequence: TGTGCCAGCAGTCCCTCCCCGGGGGACCAAGAGACCCAGTACTTC. Translating it yields CASSPSPGDQETQYF.

This clone was found a few times. V gene TRBV30 combines with J gene TRBJ1-5; no reliable D call. The CDR3 has 13 amino acids. The V end was cut by 1 base, the J end by 2 bases, with 6 bases between. Looked up from germline, CDR1 is GTSNPN and CDR2 is SVGIG (reference sequence). Written as DNA, the CDR3 is TGTGCCTGGAGTGGAACAGGCAATCAGCCCCAGCATTTT. Amino acid sequence: CAWSGTGNQPQHF.

The chain joins TRBV30 to TRBJ2-1; D possibly corresponds to TRBD1 (6 bases). This CDR3 has 15 amino acids. V lost 2 bases and J 0 bases, leaving 11 bases between the germline ends. In germline, CDR1 is GTSNPN, CDR2 SVGIG (reference sequence). The CDR3: CAWSQGSSSYNEQFF. As DNA, the CDR3 is TGTGCCTGGAGTCAGGGGAGTAGCTCCTACAATGAGCAGTTCTTC.

The chain joins TRBV5-6 to TRBJ2-7; maybe TRBD2 (5 bases). The CDR3 contains 14 residues. The germline V gene encodes CDR1 SGHDT and CDR2 YYEEEE. V was shortened by 1 base and J by 3 bases, with 11 bases between the two germline ends. The CDR3 region has the DNA TGTGCCAGCAGCTTGTCGGGGTTCTTCTACGAGCAGTACTTC. This gives the protein CASSLSGFFYEQYF.

V usage is TRBV14 and J usage is TRBJ1-2; TRBD1 matches at 8 bases. In germline, CDR1 is SGHDN, CDR2 FVKESK. J lost 3 bases, V lost 3 bases, and 6 bases had no gene match. The CDR3 totals 15 residues. The CDR3 region is CASSQQDRDYYGYTF. In nucleotides, the CDR3 is TGTGCCAGCAGCCAGCAGGACAGGGACTACTATGGCTACACCTTC.

The J gene is TRBJ1-4, the V gene TRBV19; D gene unclear. The CDR3 has 14 residues. V was clipped by 6 bases and J by 8 bases, with 16 bases between them. Germline lookup yields CDR1 LNHDA and CDR2 SQIVND (reference sequence). CDR3 region: CASRATSGGEKLFF. The CDR3 DNA reads TGTGCCAGTAGGGCGACAAGTGGTGGCGAAAAACTGTTTTTT.

The V gene is TRBV13, the J gene TRBJ1-2, with D perhaps TRBD1 (5 bases). The length of the CDR3 is 14 residues. Trimming stripped 0 bases from V and 6 bases from J, with 11 bases between. Germline-derived CDR1 and CDR2 are PRHDT and FYEKMQ (reference sequence). In nucleotides, the CDR3 is TGTGCCAGCAGCTTAGGGGGGCGCACAAATGGCTACACCTTC. Its translation is CASSLGGRTNGYTF.

The chain links TRBV28 to TRBJ1-1; 9 bases are shared with TRBD1. The CDR3 has 13 residues. Trimming at V came to 6 bases and at J to 7 bases, leaving 6 bases not matched to a gene. Germline CDR1 reads MDHEN; CDR2 reads SYDVKM. DNA for the CDR3: TGTGCCAGCAGGGGGACAGGGTGGAGTGAAGCTTTCTTT. It yields the protein CASRGTGWSEAFF.

Only one count was recorded for this clone. The V gene is TRBV6-6, the J gene TRBJ2-2; 8 nucleotides align to TRBD2. Trimming cost V 6 bases and J 5 bases; bases outside gene matches: 2. Germline V gene lookup returns CDR1 MNHNY and CDR2 SVGAGI (reference sequence). There are 13 residues in the CDR3. CDR3 region: CASRPGGTGELFF. The CDR3 bases are TGTGCCAGCAGGCCGGGGGGGACCGGGGAGCTGTTTTTT.

The V gene is TRBV5-8, the J gene TRBJ2-5; possible D gene TRBD1, 5 bases. V was shortened by 0 bases and J by 1 base, with 10 bases between the two germline ends. Germline V gene sequence: CDR1 SGHTS, CDR2 YDEGEE. There are 15 residues in the CDR3. CDR3 nucleotides: TGTGCCAGCAGCTTGGAGGGCAGGGCCCAAGAGACCCAGTACTTC. Its protein product is CASSLEGRAQETQYF.

V is TRBV10-3 and J is TRBJ1-2, with TRBD1 as a possible D gene (5 bases). Trimming removed 4 bases from V and 3 bases from J, with 12 bases in between. Germline loops: CDR1 ENHRY, CDR2 SYGVKD. The CDR3 runs to 14 residues. In DNA, the CDR3 is TGTGCCATCAGTGGCGGCAGGGCGGACTATGGCTACACCTTC. Protein product: CAISGGRADYGYTF.

This chain connects TRBV6-5 to TRBJ1-4; the match to TRBD1 covers 8 bases. Germline V gene lookup returns CDR1 MNHEY and CDR2 SVGAGI. With 5 bases clipped from V and 5 bases from J, the junction kept 7 bases outside the gene matches. There are 15 residues in the CDR3. The CDR3 here is CASSRTRGHNEKLFF. The CDR3 bases are TGTGCCAGCAGTCGAACCAGGGGGCACAATGAAAAACTGTTTTTT.

V is TRBV25-1 and J is TRBJ1-1; D is possibly TRBD1 (6 bases). CDR3 size: 14 residues. Between the trimmed V and J ends, which lost 6 bases and 0 bases, there was a span of 11 bases. Germline lookup yields CDR1 MGHDK and CDR2 SYGVNS. CDR3 loop: CASSADRMNTEAFF. As DNA, the CDR3 is TGTGCCAGCAGCGCTGACAGGATGAACACTGAAGCTTTCTTT.

This rearrangement joins TRBV11-3 to TRBJ2-2; 8 bases fit TRBD1. Germline values: CDR1 SGHNT, CDR2 YENEEA. The CDR3 is 17 residues long. V was clipped by 5 bases and J by 5 bases; unmatched bases: 13. Written as DNA, the CDR3 is TGTGCCAGCAGCGTAACAACCGGGACAGGCGTTACCGGGGAGCTGTTTTTT. It encodes CASSVTTGTGVTGELFF. Looking up the rest from reference TRBV11-3 and TRBJ2-2 gives the full variable domain: EAGVVQSPRYKIIEKKQPVAFWCNPISGHNTLYWYLQNLGQGPELLIRYENEEAVDDSQLPKDRFSAERLKGVDSTLKIQPAELGDSAVYLCASSVTTGTGVTGELFFGEGSRLTVL.

This clone was detected only a few times. A read error likely explains this, since a far larger clone differs by one base. The V and J genes are TRBV4-2 and TRBJ2-6, with 8 positions matching TRBD2. This CDR3 is 16 amino acids long. Germline V lookup: CDR1 LGHNA, CDR2 YNFKEQ. The CDR3 here is CVSSQDSGAGANVLTF. DNA for the CDR3: TGTGTCAGCAGCCAAGATAGCGGGGCAGGGGCCAACGTCCTGACTTTC.

This sequence joins TRBV14 and TRBJ2-2; 8 bases map to TRBD2. Germline V gene lookup returns CDR1 SGHDN and CDR2 FVKESK. The CDR3 is made up of 17 amino acids. The trim removed 0 bases at V and 3 bases at J, leaving 6 bases unmatched. This chain's CDR3 is CASSQDQAGDYTGELFF. In nucleotides, the CDR3 is TGTGCCAGCAGCCAAGATCAAGCGGGGGACTACACCGGGGAGCTGTTTTTT.

V gene TRBV7-9 combines with J gene TRBJ1-5; D remains ambiguous. V lost 2 bases to trimming and J lost 6 bases, with 8 bases between them. The CDR3 sequence is 13 residues long. Germline values: CDR1 SEHNR, CDR2 FQNEAQ (reference sequence). The CDR3 nucleotides read TGTGCCAGCAGCTTACTTTCCGGTCAGCCCCAGCATTTT. It translates to CASSLLSGQPQHF.

The chain carries TRBV18 and TRBJ1-1; TRBD1 might be the D (6 bases). This CDR3 has 13 amino acids. V shed 2 bases and J shed 7 bases, with 11 bases lying between them. Germline-derived CDR1 and CDR2 are KGHSH and LQKENI. The DNA of the CDR3 is TGTGCCAGCTCACCAGCTGGGGGCGTTGAAGCTTTCTTT. As protein: CASSPAGGVEAFF.

The V and J genes are TRBV19 and TRBJ2-7; the match to TRBD1 covers 8 bases. The J segment lost 0 bases and the V segment lost 11 bases, leaving 9 bases of the junction unmatched. Per germline, CDR1 LNHDA and CDR2 SQIVND (reference sequence). The CDR3 runs to 14 residues. CDR3 nucleotide sequence: TGTGCCTCCCAGGGGGGACAGGACTCCTACGAGCAGTACTTC. The encoded protein is CASQGGQDSYEQYF. Drawing the rest from reference TRBV19 and TRBJ2-7, the complete variable domain is DGGITQSPKYLFRKEGQNVTLSCEQNLNHDAMYWYRQDPGQGLRLIYYSQIVNDFQKGDIAEGYSVSREKKESFPLTVTSAQKNPTAFYLCASQGGQDSYEQYFGPGTRLTVT.

The J gene is TRBJ1-1, the V gene TRBV5-8; D not certain. Germline V CDR1 and CDR2: SGHTS, YDEGEE. Deletions cut 4 bases from V and 11 bases from J, with 18 bases between. The CDR3 is 13 amino acids. The CDR3 DNA reads as TGTGCCAGCAGCCCCGACGCGGGATTTGTGGCTTTCTTT. Its translation: CASSPDAGFVAFF.

The rearrangement joins TRBV4-3 to TRBJ2-2; 11 nucleotides align to TRBD1. The CDR3 is 15 amino acids. Germline CDR1 LGHNA, CDR2 YSLEER. The V gene end was trimmed by 1 base and the J gene end by 7 bases; junction bases not matched to a gene: 2. DNA for the CDR3: TGCGCCAGCAGCCAAGGGGGACAGGGGGTCGGGGAGCTGTTTTTT. Its protein product is CASSQGGQGVGELFF.